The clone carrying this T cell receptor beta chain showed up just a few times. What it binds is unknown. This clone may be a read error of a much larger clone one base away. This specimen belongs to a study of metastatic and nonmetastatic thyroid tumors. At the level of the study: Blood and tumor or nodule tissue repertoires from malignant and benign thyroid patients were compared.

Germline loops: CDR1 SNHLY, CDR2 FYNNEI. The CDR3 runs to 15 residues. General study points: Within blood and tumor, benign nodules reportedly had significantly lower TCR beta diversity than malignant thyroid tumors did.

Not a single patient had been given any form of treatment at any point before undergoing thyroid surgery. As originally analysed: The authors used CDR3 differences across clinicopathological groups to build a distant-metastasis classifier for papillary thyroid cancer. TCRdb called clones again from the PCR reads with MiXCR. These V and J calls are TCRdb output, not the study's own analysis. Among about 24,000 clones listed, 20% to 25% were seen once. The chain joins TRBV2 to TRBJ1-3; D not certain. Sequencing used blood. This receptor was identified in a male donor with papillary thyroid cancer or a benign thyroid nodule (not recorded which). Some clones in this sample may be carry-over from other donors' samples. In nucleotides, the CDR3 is TGTGCCAGCAGGGCCGGAGTGAACTCTGGAAACACCATATACTTT. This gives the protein CASRAGVNSGNTIYF.